These 24 T cell receptor beta chains originate from one sample sequenced in a study of immune heterogeneity within non-small cell lung tumors. TCRs were amplified from roughly 540 ng gDNA of bulk tumor per sample. Several biopsies per primary tumor were taken during surgery, spaced as far apart as possible. Newly diagnosed with untreated non-small cell lung cancer, the patients underwent curative surgery. Multiplex PCR relied on 32 V and 13 J primers to amplify TCR beta CDR3. MiXCR was run by TCRdb on the multiplex PCR reads, yielding one entry per CDR3 protein. The sample records about 2,500 distinct CDR3 sequences, over 20% being singletons. Sequencing was carried out using lung tumor tissue. These receptors all come from a man between 35 and 55 years old with non-small cell lung cancer.

Relative to its sample, this clonotype is large. V usage is TRBV3-1 and J usage is TRBJ2-2, with 10 bases that match TRBD1. The CDR3 loop spans 14 amino acids. Germline-derived CDR1 and CDR2 are LGHDT and YNNKEL (reference sequence). Losses at the gene ends were 7 bases for V and 3 bases for J; bases not matched to a gene: 2. In nucleotides, the CDR3 is TGTGCCAGCAAGACAGGGGGCGACACCGGGGAGCTGTTTTTT. It encodes CASKTGGDTGELFF.

This clonotype is medium-sized within its sample. V usage is TRBV9 and J usage is TRBJ2-1; TRBD2 matches 9 bases. The CDR3 length is 17 residues. Germline trimming cut 1 base from V and 1 base from J; bases unmatched to any gene: 6. CDR1 and CDR2 (germline): SGDLS, YYNGEE. In DNA form, the CDR3 reads TGTGCCAGCAGCGTATCCTCTAGCGGGGTTTCCTACAATGAGCAGTTCTTC. Its translation: CASSVSSSGVSYNEQFF.

Judged by abundance, this clonotype is medium-sized (0.01 to 0.1%). This sequence joins TRBV4-1 and TRBJ2-7, with D tentatively TRBD1 (5 bases). CDR1 and CDR2 (germline): MGHRA, YSYEKL. This CDR3 is built from 14 residues. The V end lost 1 base, the J end lost 3 bases, and 10 bases lay between the germline ends. CDR3 DNA sequence: TGCGCCAGCAGCCAAGTTCAGGGTTACTACGAGCAGTACTTC. It encodes CASSQVQGYYEQYF.

Concerning this clonotype: A read error may produce the germline difference seen at one junction end. This sequence joins TRBV6-1 and TRBJ1-2; weak D call: TRBD1 (5 bases). This CDR3 spans 13 amino acids. The germline gives CDR1 MNHNS, CDR2 SASEGT. As DNA, the CDR3 is TGTGTCAGCAGTGAATGGGGGGGATATGGATACACCTTC. This codes for CVSSEWGGYGYTF.

With respect to this clonotype: This sequence may be a read error, since a much larger clone differs from it by one base. The V and J genes are TRBV10-2 and TRBJ2-3; D remains ambiguous. Germline CDR1 is WSHSY and CDR2 is SAAADI. This CDR3 is 11 amino acids long. For the CDR3, the DNA is TGCACCAGCACCCACACAGATACGCAGTATTTT. Amino acids: CTSTHTDTQYF.

About this clonotype: As the CDR3 is not closed by the conserved phenylalanine or tryptophan, this likely results from a read error. The DNA is omitted, as the CDR3 cannot be located on it reliably, and the CDR3 follows TCRdb's listing. V is TRBV4-1 and J is TRBJ2-3; the D call in the table, TRBD2, was not verified against the DNA. The length of the CDR3 is 16 amino acids, counting both ends. Germline-derived CDR1 and CDR2 are MGHRA and YSYEKL. CDR3 sequence reads: CASSQVQGYYDQYFGP.

Only a few counts were recorded for this clonotype. The chain is built from TRBV5-1 and TRBJ2-5; 9 bases fit TRBD1. Germline V gene sequence: CDR1 SGHRS, CDR2 YFSETQ. Trimming at V came to 6 bases and at J to 0 bases, leaving 6 bases not matched to a gene. The CDR3 sequence is 15 residues long. The CDR3 sequence: CASISRQGDQETQYF. The CDR3 DNA sequence: TGCGCCAGCATCTCCCGACAGGGGGACCAAGAGACCCAGTACTTC. The whole variable domain, filled in from reference TRBV5-1 and TRBJ2-5, reads KAGVTQTPRYLIKTRGQQVTLSCSPISGHRSVSWYQQTPGQGLQFLFEYFSETQRNKGNFPGRFSGRQFSNSRSEMNVSTLELGDSALYLCASISRQGDQETQYFGPGTRLLVL.

This clonotype came up once. The chain links TRBV20-1 to TRBJ2-1; D ambiguous. V was shortened by 0 bases and J by 0 bases, with 6 bases between the two germline ends. Germline assignment: CDR1 DFQATT and CDR2 SNEGSKA (reference sequence). The length of the CDR3 is 14 residues. The CDR3: CSARDYSSYNEQFF. CDR3 DNA sequence: TGCAGTGCTAGAGATTACTCCTCCTACAATGAGCAGTTCTTC.

Sample share makes this clonotype medium-sized. The chain links TRBV11-2 to TRBJ1-1, with D possibly matching TRBD1 (5 bases). Per germline, CDR1 SGHAT and CDR2 FQNNGV. Trimming pared 4 bases from V and 2 bases from J, leaving 14 bases between. This CDR3 has 15 amino acids. CDR3 residues: CASSSALGGNTEAFF. In nucleotides, the CDR3 is TGTGCCAGCAGCTCCGCTCTCGGGGGAAACACTGAAGCTTTCTTT.

This clonotype is medium-sized within its sample. The rearrangement joins TRBV7-8 to TRBJ2-2; 7 bases agree with TRBD2. With 1 base clipped from V and 5 bases from J, the junction kept 13 bases outside the gene matches. CDR3 length equals 18 residues. Germline V lookup: CDR1 SGHVS, CDR2 FQNEAQ. CDR3 in DNA: TGTGCCAGCAGCTTAGTAGGACTAGACTTCTCGGGGACCGGGGAGCTGTTTTTT. Protein product: CASSLVGLDFSGTGELFF.

By proportion, this clonotype is medium-sized (0.01 to 0.1%). The genes are TRBV6-1 and TRBJ2-3; D may be TRBD2 (5 bases). Germline V gives CDR1 MNHNS, CDR2 SASEGT. Trimming took 3 bases from V and 2 from J, leaving 21 bases between them. This CDR3 spans 18 amino acids. This chain's CDR3 is CASSEVRWIGGITDTQYF. Written as DNA, the CDR3 is TGTGCCAGCAGTGAGGTGCGGTGGATCGGAGGAATCACAGATACGCAGTATTTT.

By sample fraction, this clonotype is medium-sized (0.01 to 0.1%). The CDR3 loop reads CASSAGTRYGYTF. In nucleotides, the CDR3 is TGTGCCAGCTCTGCCGGGACACGCTATGGCTACACCTTC. The rearrangement links TRBV18 to TRBJ1-2, with D perhaps TRBD1 (6 bases). This CDR3 spans 13 amino acids. Germline-derived CDR1 and CDR2 are KGHSH and LQKENI. V was clipped by 6 bases and J by 4 bases, with 12 bases between them.

The sample holds one count of this clonotype. V gene TRBV3-1 combines with J gene TRBJ1-5; D is unclear. Germline V CDR1 and CDR2: LGHDT, YNNKEL (reference sequence). CDR3 length: 14 amino acids. The germline V and J ends were trimmed by 3 bases and 2 bases, with 8 bases remaining between them. In DNA form, the CDR3 reads TGTGCCAGCAGCCAGTTCACGGGCAATCAGCCCCAGCATTTT. Translation: CASSQFTGNQPQHF.

By proportion, this clonotype is large (0.1 to 1%). The V gene is TRBV4-1, the J gene TRBJ2-7; TRBD1 agrees at 8 bases. Germline assignment: CDR1 MGHRA and CDR2 YSYEKL. Unmatched junction bases numbered 6, after V lost 3 bases and J lost 2 bases. The CDR3 sequence is 15 residues long. Here the CDR3 reads CASSHHGTGAYEQYF. The CDR3 DNA reads as TGCGCCAGCAGCCATCACGGGACAGGTGCCTACGAGCAGTACTTC.

In this sample, this clonotype is medium-sized (0.01 to 0.1%). This chain uses TRBV7-8 with TRBJ2-3, with 11 bases fitting TRBD2. This CDR3 comprises 16 residues. The germline V gene has CDR1 SGHVS and CDR2 FQNEAQ. V lost 2 bases and J lost 6; bases outside the gene matches: 7. CDR3 sequence: CASSLRLAGLMDTQYF. As DNA, the CDR3 is TGTGCCAGCAGCTTAAGACTAGCGGGATTGATGGATACGCAGTATTTT.

This clonotype is medium-sized (0.01 to 0.1%) in the sample. The rearrangement joins TRBV3-1 to TRBJ2-7, with 8 bases identical to TRBD2. The V gene end was trimmed by 0 bases and the J gene end by 4 bases; junction bases not matched to a gene: 5. The CDR3 is 15 amino acids. Germline CDR1 is LGHDT and CDR2 is YNNKEL (reference sequence). The CDR3 sequence is CASSQDLAGRYEQYF. In DNA form, the CDR3 reads TGTGCCAGCAGCCAAGATCTAGCGGGCCGATACGAGCAGTACTTC.

This clonotype ranks as medium-sized. The rearrangement links TRBV12-3 or TRBV12-4 to TRBJ2-3; possibly TRBD2 for D (6 bases). The V and J ends lost 2 bases and 3 bases respectively, with 12 bases between them. The CDR3 has 15 amino acids. The CDR3 DNA follows: TGTGCCAGCAGTTTATGGAGGGCGGGTACAGATACGCAGTATTTT. It specifies CASSLWRAGTDTQYF.

This clonotype was picked up a small number of times. This sequence joins TRBV2 and TRBJ2-2; no definite D call. Germline V CDR1 and CDR2: SNHLY, FYNNEI. Trimming stripped 7 bases from V and 3 bases from J, with 6 bases between. CDR3 length: 12 residues. This CDR3 is CASIGDTGELFF. CDR3 DNA: TGTGCCAGCATCGGAGACACCGGGGAGCTGTTTTTT.

Worth noting for this clonotype: This CDR3 is missing its conserved last phenylalanine or tryptophan, likely due to a read error. Because the CDR3's place on the DNA is in doubt, the DNA is left out and the CDR3 is given as listed by TCRdb. The J gene is TRBJ2-3, the V gene TRBV4-1; the table names TRBD2, a call not compared with the DNA. Germline CDR1 and CDR2: MGHRA and YSYEKL. The CDR3 is made up of 15 amino acids, end residues included. CDR3 sequence: CASSQLSSYEQYFGP.

This chain links TRBV9 with TRBJ2-7, with 8 nucleotides matching TRBD1. The CDR3 consists of 14 residues. With V trimmed by 4 bases and J by 5 bases, 8 bases remained unmatched. Germline CDR1 and CDR2: SGDLS and YYNGEE. The CDR3 here is CASSQQGVVDEQYF. The CDR3 nucleotides are TGTGCCAGCAGCCAACAGGGGGTCGTAGACGAGCAGTACTTC.

This clonotype counts as large. The chain joins TRBV28 to TRBJ2-2; TRBD1 matches at 7 bases. Germline trimming cut 3 bases from V and 5 bases from J; bases unmatched to any gene: 6. CDR3 length: 15 amino acids. The germline CDR1 and CDR2 sequences are MDHEN and SYDVKM. This CDR3 reads CASSLVTGLTGELFF. Written as DNA, the CDR3 is TGTGCCAGCAGTTTGGTGACAGGGTTAACCGGGGAGCTGTTTTTT.

In its sample, this clonotype ranks as medium-sized. The rearrangement uses TRBV28 and TRBJ2-7, with D tentatively TRBD2 (6 bases). The V and J ends lost 6 bases and 3 bases respectively, with 6 bases between them. From germline, CDR1 is MDHEN and CDR2 SYDVKM. The CDR3 contains 11 residues. CDR3 loop: CASRGGYEQYF. DNA for the CDR3: TGTGCCAGCAGGGGGGGCTACGAGCAGTACTTC.

This clonotype was seen repeatedly, ten times or more. This chain joins TRBV19 and TRBJ2-4; no reliable D call. V gave up 3 bases and J gave up 8 bases, with 11 bases separating them. The V gene's germline CDR1 is LNHDA and CDR2 SQIVND (reference sequence). The CDR3 sequence is 13 residues long. CDR3 protein: CASSMGSLYIQYF. Here the CDR3 DNA reads TGTGCCAGTAGTATGGGCTCCCTCTACATTCAGTACTTC.

Worth noting for this clonotype: As the CDR3 is not closed by the conserved phenylalanine or tryptophan, this likely results from a read error. The chain is built from TRBV2 and TRBJ1-5, with D possibly TRBD1 on 5 matching bases. Germline values: CDR1 SNHLY, CDR2 FYNNEI. Trimming removed 4 bases at V and 7 bases at J, with 17 bases between. The CDR3 sequence is 15 residues long. DNA of the CDR3: TGTGCCAGCAGTGGGACAAGGGGCGATAACCAGCCCCAGCATTCT. Its protein is CASSGTRGDNQPQHS.